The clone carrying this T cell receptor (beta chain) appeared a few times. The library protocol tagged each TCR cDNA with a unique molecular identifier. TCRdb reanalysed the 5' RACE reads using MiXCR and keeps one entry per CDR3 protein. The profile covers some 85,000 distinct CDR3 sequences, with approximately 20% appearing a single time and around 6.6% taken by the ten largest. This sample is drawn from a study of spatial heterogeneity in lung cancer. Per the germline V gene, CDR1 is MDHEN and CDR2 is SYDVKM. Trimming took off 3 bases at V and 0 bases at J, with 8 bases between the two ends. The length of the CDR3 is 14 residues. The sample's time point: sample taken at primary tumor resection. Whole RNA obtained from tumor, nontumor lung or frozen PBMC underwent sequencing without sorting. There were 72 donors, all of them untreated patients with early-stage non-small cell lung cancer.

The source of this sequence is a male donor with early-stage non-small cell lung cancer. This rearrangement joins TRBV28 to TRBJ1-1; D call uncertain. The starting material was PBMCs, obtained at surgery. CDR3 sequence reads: CASSFPQLNTEAFF. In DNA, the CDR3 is TGTGCCAGCAGTTTTCCTCAATTGAACACTGAAGCTTTCTTT.